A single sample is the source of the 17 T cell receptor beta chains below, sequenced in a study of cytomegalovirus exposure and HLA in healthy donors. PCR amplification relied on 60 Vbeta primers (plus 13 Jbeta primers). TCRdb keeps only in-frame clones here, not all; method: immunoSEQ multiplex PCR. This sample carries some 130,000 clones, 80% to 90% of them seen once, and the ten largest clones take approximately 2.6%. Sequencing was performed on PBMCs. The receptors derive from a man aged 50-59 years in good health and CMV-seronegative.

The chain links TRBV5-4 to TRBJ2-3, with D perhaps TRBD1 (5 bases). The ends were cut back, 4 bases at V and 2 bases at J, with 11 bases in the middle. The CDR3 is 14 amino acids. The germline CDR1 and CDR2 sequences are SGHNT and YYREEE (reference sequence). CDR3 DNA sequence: TGTGCCAGCAGCCCAGGGTGGAACACAGATACGCAGTATTTT. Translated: CASSPGWNTDTQYF.

The CDR3 loop is CASSRLAGGDEQFF. The DNA for the CDR3 is TGCGCCAGCAGCCGACTAGCGGGGGGGGATGAGCAGTTCTTC. V usage is TRBV10-1 and J usage is TRBJ2-1; 14 bases line up with TRBD2. Germline loops: CDR1 WNHNN, CDR2 SYGVQD (reference sequence). Trimming at V came to 6 bases and at J to 8 bases, leaving 3 bases not matched to a gene. This CDR3 is built from 14 residues.

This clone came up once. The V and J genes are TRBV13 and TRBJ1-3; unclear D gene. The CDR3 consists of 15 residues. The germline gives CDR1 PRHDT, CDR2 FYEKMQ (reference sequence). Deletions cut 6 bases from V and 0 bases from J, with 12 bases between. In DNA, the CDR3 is TGTGCCAGCAGTCCTGACGGGAACTCTGGAAACACCATATATTTT. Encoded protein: CASSPDGNSGNTIYF.

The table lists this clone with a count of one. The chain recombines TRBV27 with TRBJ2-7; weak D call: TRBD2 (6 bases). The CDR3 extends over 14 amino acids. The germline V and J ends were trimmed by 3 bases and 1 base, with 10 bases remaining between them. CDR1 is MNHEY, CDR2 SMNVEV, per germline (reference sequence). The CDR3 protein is CASSFGGLSYEQYF. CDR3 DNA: TGTGCCAGCAGTTTCGGGGGATTATCCTACGAGCAGTACTTC.

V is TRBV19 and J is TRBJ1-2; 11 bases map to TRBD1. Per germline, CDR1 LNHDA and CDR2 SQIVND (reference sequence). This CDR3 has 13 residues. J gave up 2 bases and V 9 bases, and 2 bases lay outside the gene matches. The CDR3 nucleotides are TGTGCCAGCCGGGACAGGGGGAACTATGGCTACACCTTC. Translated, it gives CASRDRGNYGYTF. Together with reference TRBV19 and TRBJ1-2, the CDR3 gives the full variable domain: DGGITQSPKYLFRKEGQNVTLSCEQNLNHDAMYWYRQDPGQGLRLIYYSQIVNDFQKGDIAEGYSVSREKKESFPLTVTSAQKNPTAFYLCASRDRGNYGYTFGSGTRLTVV.

CDR3 sequence (DNA): TGTGCCAGCAGCTCTAACAGGTCGTTGGTCTACGAGCAGTACTTC. Amino acids: CASSSNRSLVYEQYF. The rearrangement joins TRBV7-9 to TRBJ2-7, with D perhaps matching TRBD1 (5 bases). The V gene's germline CDR1 is SEHNR and CDR2 FQNEAQ (reference sequence). Trimming shortened V by 4 bases and J by 3 bases, and 16 bases separated the two germline ends. CDR3 length: 15 residues.

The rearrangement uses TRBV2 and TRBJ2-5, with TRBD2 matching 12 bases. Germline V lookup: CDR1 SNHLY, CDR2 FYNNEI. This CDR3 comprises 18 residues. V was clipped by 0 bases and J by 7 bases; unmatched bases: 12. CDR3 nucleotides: TGTGCCAGCAGTGAAGCGCGTCTAGCGGGGGGGCGATTCGTGACCCAGTACTTC. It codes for CASSEARLAGGRFVTQYF. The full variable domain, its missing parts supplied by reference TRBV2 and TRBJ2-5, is EPEVTQTPSHQVTQMGQEVILRCVPISNHLYFYWYRQILGQKVEFLVSFYNNEISEKSEIFDDQFSVERPDGSNFTLKIRSTKLEDSAMYFCASSEARLAGGRFVTQYFGPGTRLLVL.

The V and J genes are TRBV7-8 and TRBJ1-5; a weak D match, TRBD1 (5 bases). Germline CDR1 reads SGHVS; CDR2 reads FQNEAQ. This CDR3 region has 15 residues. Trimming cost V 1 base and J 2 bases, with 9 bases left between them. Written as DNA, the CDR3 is TGTGCCAGCAGCTTAGTCCAGGGTGGCAATCAGCCCCAGCATTTT. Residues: CASSLVQGGNQPQHF.

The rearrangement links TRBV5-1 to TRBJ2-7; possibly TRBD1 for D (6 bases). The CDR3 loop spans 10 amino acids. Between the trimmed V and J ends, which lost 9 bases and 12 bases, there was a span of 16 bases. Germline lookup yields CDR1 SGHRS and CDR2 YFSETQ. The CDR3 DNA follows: TGCGCCACCACCAACAGGGTGTCGTACTTC. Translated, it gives CATTNRVSYF. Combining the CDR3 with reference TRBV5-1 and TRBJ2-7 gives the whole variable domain KAGVTQTPRYLIKTRGQQVTLSCSPISGHRSVSWYQQTPGQGLQFLFEYFSETQRNKGNFPGRFSGRQFSNSRSEMNVSTLELGDSALYLCATTNRVSYFGPGTRLTVT.

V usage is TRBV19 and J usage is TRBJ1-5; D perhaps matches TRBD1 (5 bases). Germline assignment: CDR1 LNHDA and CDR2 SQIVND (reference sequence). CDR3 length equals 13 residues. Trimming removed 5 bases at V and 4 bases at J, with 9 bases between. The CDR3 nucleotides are TGTGCCAGTAGTGGGGGGGGGAATCAGCCCCAGCATTTT. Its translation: CASSGGGNQPQHF.

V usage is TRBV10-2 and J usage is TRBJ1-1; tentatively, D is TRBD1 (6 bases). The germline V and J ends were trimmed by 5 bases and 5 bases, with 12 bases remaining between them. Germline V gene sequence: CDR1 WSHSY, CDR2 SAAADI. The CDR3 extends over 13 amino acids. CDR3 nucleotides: TGCGCCAGCAGTACAGGGTCTGGGACTGAAGCTTTCTTT. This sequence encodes CASSTGSGTEAFF.

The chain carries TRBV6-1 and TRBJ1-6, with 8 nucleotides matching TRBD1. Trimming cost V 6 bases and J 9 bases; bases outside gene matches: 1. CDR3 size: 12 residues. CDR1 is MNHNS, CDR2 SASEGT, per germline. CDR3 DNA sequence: TGTGCCAGCAGCCAGGGGGCTTCACCCCTCCACTTT. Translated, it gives CASSQGASPLHF.

CDR3 in amino acids: CASSQGTSPQETQYF. CDR3 nucleotides: TGTGCCAGCAGCCAAGGGACTAGCCCTCAAGAGACCCAGTACTTC. The rearrangement uses TRBV4-2 and TRBJ2-5, with 8 positions matching TRBD2. CDR1 is LGHNA and CDR2 is YNFKEQ in the germline V gene. The V gene end was trimmed by 1 base and the J gene end by 2 bases; junction bases not matched to a gene: 3. The CDR3 spans 15 residues.

CDR3 sequence: CASSSGQPSILGYTF. CDR3 nucleotides: TGCGCCAGCAGCTCCGGACAGCCCAGTATTTTGGGCTACACCTTC. The chain links TRBV5-1 to TRBJ1-2; TRBD1 might be the D (6 bases). The CDR3 length is 15 residues. Trimming shortened V by 3 bases and J by 8 bases, and 20 bases separated the two germline ends. The V gene's germline CDR1 is SGHRS and CDR2 YFSETQ.

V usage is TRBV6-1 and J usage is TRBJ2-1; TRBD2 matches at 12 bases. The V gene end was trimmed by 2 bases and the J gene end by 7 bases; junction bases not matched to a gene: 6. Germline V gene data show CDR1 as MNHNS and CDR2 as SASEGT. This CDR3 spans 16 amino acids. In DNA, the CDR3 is TGTGCCAGCAGTGAACTAGCGGGGGGGCCGTTGAATGAGCAGTTCTTC. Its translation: CASSELAGGPLNEQFF.

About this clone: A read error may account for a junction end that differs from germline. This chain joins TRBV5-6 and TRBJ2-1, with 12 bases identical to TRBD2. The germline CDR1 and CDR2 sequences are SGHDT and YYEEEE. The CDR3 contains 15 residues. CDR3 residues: CASSPLAGGTNKQFF. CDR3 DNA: TGTGCCAGCAGCCCTCTAGCGGGGGGGACCAATAAGCAGTTCTTC.

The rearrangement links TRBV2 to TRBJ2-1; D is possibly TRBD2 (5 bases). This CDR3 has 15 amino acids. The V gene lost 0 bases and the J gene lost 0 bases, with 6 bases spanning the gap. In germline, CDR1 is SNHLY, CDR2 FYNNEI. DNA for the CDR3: TGTGCCAGCAGTGAAGCGGGGAGCTCCTACAATGAGCAGTTCTTC. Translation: CASSEAGSSYNEQFF.